These 27 T cell receptor beta chains were sequenced from one sample in a study of chemoradiotherapy in HPV16-positive cancers (dated by TCRdb to between 2022 and 2023). The method was the immunoSEQ multiplex PCR assay. This immuneACCESS table, as held by TCRdb, lists in-frame sequences with V and J called but not all clones. Of the missing ones, under half trace to an unresolved V gene in checked studies; the others have no known cause. Within this sample are 11,000 or so clones, with 75% of them counted one time only. Roughly 7% of the sample is held by the ten biggest clonotypes. Specimen collection occurred from a patient who underwent chemoradiotherapy. These receptors all stem from a human donor with HPV-associated anogenital cancer.

The J gene is TRBJ2-7, the V gene TRBV5-1; unclear D gene. Germline V lookup: CDR1 SGHRS, CDR2 YFSETQ. The V gene lost 0 bases and the J gene lost 3 bases, with 10 bases spanning the gap. The CDR3 is made up of 14 amino acids. The CDR3 is CASSLASPNYEQYF. The CDR3 DNA is TGCGCCAGCAGCTTGGCATCACCGAACTACGAGCAGTACTTC.

The V call is TRBV30, the J call TRBJ2-1; D is uncertain. This CDR3 is 12 amino acids long. Trimming removed 2 bases at V and 4 bases at J, with 6 bases between. Germline values: CDR1 GTSNPN, CDR2 SVGIG (reference sequence). The CDR3 region is CAWSTDYNEQFF. The CDR3 DNA reads TGTGCCTGGAGTACAGATTACAATGAGCAGTTCTTC.

In DNA form, the CDR3 reads TGTGCCAGCAGGGGTGGACAGGGCTACACAGATACGCAGTATTTT. Translated: CASRGGQGYTDTQYF. The chain recombines TRBV28 with TRBJ2-3, with 8 bases lining up with TRBD1. CDR1 is MDHEN, CDR2 SYDVKM, per germline. The junction had 7 bases not matched to a gene; V was cut back by 6 bases and J by 2 bases. This CDR3 has 15 residues. Full variable domain (rest looked up from reference TRBV28 and TRBJ2-3): DVKVTQSSRYLVKRTGEKVFLECVQDMDHENMFWYRQDPGLGLRLIYFSYDVKMKEKGDIPEGYSVSREKKERFSLILESASTNQTSMYLCASRGGQGYTDTQYFGPGTRLTVL.

This chain links TRBV19 with TRBJ2-3; 8 bases match TRBD1. This CDR3 is built from 13 residues. The trim removed 8 bases at V and 4 bases at J, leaving 5 bases unmatched. The germline gives CDR1 LNHDA, CDR2 SQIVND (reference sequence). The CDR3 loop is CASSDRAADTQYF. The CDR3 bases are TGTGCCAGTTCGGACAGGGCGGCAGATACGCAGTATTTT.

CDR3 coding DNA: TGTGCCAGCAGTCCAAGTGGTGCGTTGTATTTT. This translates into CASSPSGALYF. The V call is TRBV2, the J call TRBJ2-3; D is ambiguous. The CDR3 loop spans 11 amino acids. Germline V lookup: CDR1 SNHLY, CDR2 FYNNEI. V lost 5 bases and J lost 14, with 14 bases in between.

The genes are TRBV28 and TRBJ1-2, with 7 positions matching TRBD1. After removal of 6 bases from V and 2 bases from J, the junction contained 9 bases not matched to a gene. In germline, CDR1 is MDHEN, CDR2 SYDVKM. The CDR3 is 15 residues long. This chain's CDR3 is CASRLSGTANYGYTF. For the CDR3, the DNA is TGTGCCAGCAGACTATCGGGGACAGCGAACTATGGCTACACCTTC.

The J gene is TRBJ1-1, the V gene TRBV5-4; D gene unclear. CDR3 length: 11 amino acids. The V gene lost 0 bases and the J gene lost 6 bases, with 3 bases spanning the gap. Germline loops: CDR1 SGHNT, CDR2 YYREEE (reference sequence). CDR3 loop: CASSLASEAFF. The CDR3 bases are TGTGCCAGCAGCTTGGCTTCTGAAGCTTTCTTT.

V gene TRBV10-3 combines with J gene TRBJ2-2, with D tentatively TRBD2 (5 bases). Trimming left V 0 bases short and J 2 bases short, with 10 bases between. Germline lookup yields CDR1 ENHRY and CDR2 SYGVKD. CDR3 length equals 16 residues. The DNA for the CDR3 is TGTGCCATCAGTGAGTCTAGCGACTTAAACACCGGGGAGCTGTTTTTT. Its protein product is CAISESSDLNTGELFF.

This chain joins TRBV6-1 and TRBJ2-1; D may match TRBD1 or TRBD2 (6 bases each). CDR1 and CDR2 from the germline V gene are MNHNS and SASEGT. The CDR3 is made up of 16 amino acids. V was cut by 1 base and J by 0 bases, with 10 bases left in between. The CDR3 protein is CASSEVGGFSYNEQFF. The CDR3, as DNA: TGTGCCAGCAGTGAAGTCGGGGGCTTCTCCTACAATGAGCAGTTCTTC.

Only a few counts were recorded for this clone. The chain uses TRBV6-1 and TRBJ1-2, with TRBD1 matching 12 bases. This CDR3 has 13 amino acids. Germline trimming cut 11 bases from V and 4 bases from J; bases unmatched to any gene: 5. Germline values: CDR1 MNHNS, CDR2 SASEGT. Here the CDR3 DNA reads TGTGCCGGGGGACAGGGGGCGAGCTATGGCTACACCTTC. Encoded protein: CAGGQGASYGYTF.

The chain is built from TRBV2 and TRBJ2-5; 11 bases map to TRBD1. The germline V gene encodes CDR1 SNHLY and CDR2 FYNNEI. The CDR3 extends over 16 amino acids. V dropped 3 bases and J dropped 5; count of bases not matched to a gene: 8. The CDR3 is CASSDPGQGALETQYF. The CDR3 bases are TGTGCCAGCAGTGACCCCGGACAGGGGGCTTTGGAGACCCAGTACTTC.

CDR3 nucleotide sequence: TGTGCCAGCGCACTTAACAGCCAAGAGACCCAGTACTTC. Its translation: CASALNSQETQYF. The chain links TRBV6-1 to TRBJ2-5; no clear D gene. The germline gives CDR1 MNHNS, CDR2 SASEGT. The CDR3 extends over 13 amino acids. V was pared by 8 bases and J by 1 base, with 11 bases between.

V and J are TRBV6-1 and TRBJ2-2, with D uncertain. CDR1 MNHNS and CDR2 SASEGT come from the germline V gene. Trimming removed 8 bases from V and 2 bases from J, with 12 bases in between. The CDR3 is made up of 14 amino acids. The CDR3 DNA is TGTGCCAGCGAGACACATTACAACACCGGGGAGCTGTTTTTT. It encodes CASETHYNTGELFF.

J is TRBJ2-1 and V is TRBV5-1; the D gene is possibly TRBD2 (6 bases). V was clipped by 4 bases and J by 8 bases, with 16 bases between them. The germline CDR1 and CDR2 sequences are SGHRS and YFSETQ. The CDR3 is made up of 14 amino acids. The CDR3 DNA is TGCGCCAGCAGCGCAAACCGGGACTTGGATGAGCAGTTCTTC. Its protein product is CASSANRDLDEQFF.

This clone was found a few times. The chain employs TRBV7-2 and TRBJ2-2; D is perhaps TRBD1 (6 bases). V shed 5 bases and J shed 6 bases, with 13 bases lying between them. The CDR3 loop spans 14 amino acids. CDR1 and CDR2 (germline): SGHTA, FQGNSA. For the CDR3, the DNA is TGTGCCAGCAGCACCACAGGGATTGCCGGGGAGCTGTTTTTT. Amino acids: CASSTTGIAGELFF.

As concerns this clone: Sequence at one end of the junction differs from germline and may be a read error. V and J are TRBV28 and TRBJ2-7; maybe TRBD2 (6 bases). Germline V gene lookup returns CDR1 MDHEN and CDR2 SYDVKM. The CDR3 is 15 amino acids. The DNA for the CDR3 is TGTGCCAGCAGTTTAATCCTAACGGGGCCGACGGGGAGGCACTTC. Its translation: CASSLILTGPTGRHF.

There are a few counts of this clone. V is TRBV4-2 and J is TRBJ2-3; 10 positions match TRBD2. The CDR3 spans 16 residues. The trim removed 0 bases at V and 1 base at J, leaving 1 base unmatched. The germline gives CDR1 LGHNA, CDR2 YNFKEQ. CDR3 loop: CASSQDLAGGTDTQYF. The CDR3 DNA reads TGTGCCAGCAGCCAAGATCTAGCGGGAGGCACAGATACGCAGTATTTT.

The rearrangement uses TRBV28 and TRBJ2-3, with 9 bases fitting TRBD2. The J segment lost 5 bases and the V segment lost 0 bases, leaving 9 bases of the junction unmatched. CDR1 MDHEN and CDR2 SYDVKM come from the germline V gene. The CDR3 contains 17 residues. This CDR3 reads CASSLWASGDRGDTQYF. In DNA form, the CDR3 reads TGTGCCAGCAGTTTATGGGCTAGCGGGGACCGGGGAGATACGCAGTATTTT.

The gene calls are TRBV6-4 and TRBJ2-2; D assignment may be TRBD1 or TRBD2 (6 bases each). V dropped 5 bases and J dropped 3 bases, with 10 bases sitting between them. This CDR3 is built from 14 residues. Germline CDR1 reads MRHNA; CDR2 reads SNTAGT. In DNA form, the CDR3 reads TGTGCCAGCAGTTCAGGGGAGGACACCGGGGAGCTGTTTTTT. Its translation: CASSSGEDTGELFF.

By share of the sample, this clone is medium-sized (0.01 to 0.1%). This chain links TRBV6-1 with TRBJ2-7, with 11 bases fitting TRBD1. This CDR3 spans 15 amino acids. Germline loops: CDR1 MNHNS, CDR2 SASEGT. V lost 1 base, J lost 3 bases, and 2 bases stayed unmatched. The CDR3 DNA is TGTGCCAGCAGTGAAGGGACAGGGGGCTACTACGAGCAGTACTTC. It yields the protein CASSEGTGGYYEQYF.

The chain combines TRBV7-2 with TRBJ2-7; TRBD2 matches at 11 bases. V lost 5 bases, J lost 5 bases, and 8 bases stayed unmatched. Germline V gene data show CDR1 as SGHTA and CDR2 as FQGNSA. CDR3 length: 15 residues. CDR3 sequence (DNA): TGTGCCAGCAGCAAGAATAGCGGGAGGGCCAACGAGCAGTACTTC. The encoded protein is CASSKNSGRANEQYF.

The chain employs TRBV2 and TRBJ1-5; perhaps TRBD1 as D (6 bases). The CDR3 loop spans 15 amino acids. Germline V gene data show CDR1 as SNHLY and CDR2 as FYNNEI. V was clipped by 6 bases and J by 1 base, with 13 bases between them. The CDR3 nucleotides read TGTGCCAGCAGGGGCAGGGGTCTCAGCAATCAGCCCCAGCATTTT. Its protein is CASRGRGLSNQPQHF. Based on the CDR3 plus reference TRBV2 and TRBJ1-5, the full variable domain is EPEVTQTPSHQVTQMGQEVILRCVPISNHLYFYWYRQILGQKVEFLVSFYNNEISEKSEIFDDQFSVERPDGSNFTLKIRSTKLEDSAMYFCASRGRGLSNQPQHFGDGTRLSIL.

The chain carries TRBV6-4 and TRBJ2-3; 7 bases are a match to TRBD2. Germline CDR1 MRHNA, CDR2 SNTAGT. CDR3 length: 16 residues. Trimming removed 2 bases from V and 0 bases from J; junction bases left unmatched: 5. The DNA of the CDR3 is TGTGCCAGCAGTGACGGGGCGGGAGCTAGCACAGATACGCAGTATTTT. It codes for CASSDGAGASTDTQYF.

This clone has a handful of counts. The gene calls are TRBV29-1 and TRBJ1-5; 7 bases align to TRBD1. In germline, CDR1 is SQVTM, CDR2 ANQGSEA. V lost 5 bases to trimming and J lost 7 bases; unmatched junction nucleotides: 8. The CDR3 consists of 13 residues. This CDR3 is CSVLTGQGQPQHF. The CDR3 DNA follows: TGCAGCGTTTTGACAGGGCAGGGGCAGCCCCAGCATTTT.

The chain joins TRBV6-4 to TRBJ2-2, with 9 bases aligning to TRBD2. This CDR3 spans 14 amino acids. Looked up from germline, CDR1 is MRHNA and CDR2 is SNTAGT. V dropped 4 bases and J dropped 5; count of bases not matched to a gene: 2. CDR3 loop: CASSALAGTGELFF. The CDR3 bases are TGTGCCAGCAGTGCGCTAGCGGGGACCGGGGAGCTGTTTTTT.

This sequence joins TRBV23-1 and TRBJ2-7, with TRBD2 as a possible D gene (6 bases). TRBV23-1 is annotated as an ORF whose role is uncertain. V was shortened by 4 bases and J by 0 bases, with 16 bases between the two germline ends. The CDR3 extends over 16 amino acids. CDR3 DNA: TGCGCCAGCAGTCTTCCCCCCGGGACTTCCTCCTACGAGCAGTACTTC. Translating gives CASSLPPGTSSYEQYF.

This rearrangement joins TRBV4-3 to TRBJ2-2; 11 bases are shared with TRBD2. This CDR3 is 16 amino acids long. Germline-derived CDR1 and CDR2 are LGHNA and YSLEER. Losses at the gene ends were 0 bases for V and 6 bases for J; bases not matched to a gene: 3. CDR3 DNA sequence: TGCGCCAGCAGCCAAGATCTAGCGGGAGGTCCCGGGGAGCTGTTTTTT. Its protein product is CASSQDLAGGPGELFF.